The present T cell receptor (beta chain) was sequenced within a study of blood T cell repertoires in COVID-19. The overall study: COVID-19 samples, acute and convalescent, were from the United States, Italy and Spain. PBMCs, B-cell-depleted T cells, or T cells were the source of the cDNA or gDNA that made up the material.

In the study's own analysis: How many nucleated cells were present was estimated from reference gene primer amplification. Generated by immunoSEQ multiplex PCR, the TCRdb table keeps only in-frame clones and is missing some. The V and J calls and clone size come from that table; D and trimming were worked out from the DNA. The sample consists of under 300,000 clones, 89% of them appearing once. Germline V CDR1 and CDR2: KGHSH, LQKENI. CDR3 length: 13 residues. V was shortened by 4 bases and J by 5 bases, with 11 bases between the two germline ends. This chain joins TRBV18 and TRBJ2-5; D perhaps matches TRBD1 (6 bases). Material: peripheral blood. The origin of this receptor is a man in his fifties or sixties with acute or convalescent COVID-19. CDR3 DNA: TGTGCCAGCTCACAAGGGGGTCGGGAGACCCAGTACTTC. The encoded protein is CASSQGGRETQYF. Complete variable domain (other parts from reference TRBV18 and TRBJ2-5): NAGVMQNPRHLVRRRGQEARLRCSPMKGHSHVYWYRQLPEEGLKFMVYLQKENIIDESGMPKERFSAEFPKEGPSILRIQQVVRGDSAAYFCASSQGGRETQYFGPGTRLLVL.